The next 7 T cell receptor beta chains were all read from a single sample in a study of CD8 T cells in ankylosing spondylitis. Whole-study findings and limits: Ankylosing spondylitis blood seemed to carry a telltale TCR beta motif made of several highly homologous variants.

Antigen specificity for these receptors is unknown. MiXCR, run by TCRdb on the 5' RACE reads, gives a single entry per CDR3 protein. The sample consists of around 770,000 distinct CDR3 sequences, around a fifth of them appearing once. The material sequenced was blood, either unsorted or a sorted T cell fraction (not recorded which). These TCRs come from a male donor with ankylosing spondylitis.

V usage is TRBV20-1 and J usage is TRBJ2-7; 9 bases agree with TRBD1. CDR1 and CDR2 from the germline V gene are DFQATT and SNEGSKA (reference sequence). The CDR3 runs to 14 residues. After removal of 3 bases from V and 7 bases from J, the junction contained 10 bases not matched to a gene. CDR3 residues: CSASPGQGSLEQYF. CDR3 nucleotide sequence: TGCAGTGCTAGCCCGGGACAGGGATCGTTGGAGCAGTACTTC.

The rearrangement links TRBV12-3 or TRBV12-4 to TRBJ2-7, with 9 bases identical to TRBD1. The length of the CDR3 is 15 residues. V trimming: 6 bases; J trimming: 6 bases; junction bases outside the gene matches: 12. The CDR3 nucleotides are TGTGCCAGCAGCCCGGGACAGGGACCCCGGCTCGAGCAGTACTTC. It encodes CASSPGQGPRLEQYF.

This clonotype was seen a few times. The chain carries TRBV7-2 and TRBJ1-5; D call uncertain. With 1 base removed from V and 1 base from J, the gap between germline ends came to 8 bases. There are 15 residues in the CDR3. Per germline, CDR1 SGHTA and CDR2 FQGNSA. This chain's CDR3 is CASSLGFVSNQPQHF. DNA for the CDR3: TGTGCCAGCAGCTTAGGATTTGTGAGCAATCAGCCCCAGCATTTT.

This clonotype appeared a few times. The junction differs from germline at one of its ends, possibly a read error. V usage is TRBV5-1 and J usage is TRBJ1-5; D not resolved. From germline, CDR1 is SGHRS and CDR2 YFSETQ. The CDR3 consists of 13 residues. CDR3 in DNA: TGCGCCAGCAGGTTGGCCCTTGATCAGCCCCAGCATTTT. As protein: CASRLALDQPQHF.

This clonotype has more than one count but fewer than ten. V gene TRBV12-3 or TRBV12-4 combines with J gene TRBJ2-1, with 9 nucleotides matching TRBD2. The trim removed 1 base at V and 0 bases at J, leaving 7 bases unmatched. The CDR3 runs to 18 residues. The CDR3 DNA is TGTGCCAGCAGTTTAGGGCGGGAGGGATCGAGCTCCTACAATGAGCAGTTCTTC. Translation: CASSLGREGSSSYNEQFF.

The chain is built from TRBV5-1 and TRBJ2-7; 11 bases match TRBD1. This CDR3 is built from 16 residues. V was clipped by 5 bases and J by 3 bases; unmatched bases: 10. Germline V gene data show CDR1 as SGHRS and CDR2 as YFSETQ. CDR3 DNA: TGCGCCAGCAGATGGACTCCGGGGACAGGGGGCTACGAGCAGTACTTC. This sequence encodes CASRWTPGTGGYEQYF.

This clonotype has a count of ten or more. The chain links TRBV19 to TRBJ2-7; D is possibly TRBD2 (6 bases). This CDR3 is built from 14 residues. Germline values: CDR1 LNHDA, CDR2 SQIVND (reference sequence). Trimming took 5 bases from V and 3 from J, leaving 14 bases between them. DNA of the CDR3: TGTGCCAGTAGTCCGGGACTGGACGGCTACGAGCAGTACTTC. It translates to CASSPGLDGYEQYF.